One and the same sample provided the 30 T cell receptor beta chains below, sequenced in a study of T cells in Graves' hyperthyroidism and ophthalmopathy (dated by TCRdb to between 2018 and 2020). The library was obtained by multiplex PCR. Reads for this sample came from an Illumina HiSeq 2000. TCR beta CDR3 regions were amplified from RNA transcripts. The first round of RT-PCR for the TCR CDR3 was performed with the HTBI primer set and the Qiagen OneStep RT-PCR kit. Using fastp trimming at Q25 and MiXCR clonotype assembly, TCRdb reanalyzed the public sequencing data and kept in-frame beta chains. Identical CDR3 proteins give one entry, which carries the most common genes and DNA. The sample has approximately 570,000 distinct CDR3 sequences on record, approximately 20% of them singletons. The top ten constitute about 45% of the sample. The sequenced sample was blood. All receptors come from a man aged 35-49 years with Graves' ophthalmopathy.

This clonotype was counted many times. This rearrangement joins TRBV12-3 or TRBV12-4 to TRBJ1-6, with D unclear. The V and J ends lost 6 bases and 5 bases respectively, with 5 bases between them. CDR3 size: 12 residues. The CDR3 DNA is TGTGCCAGCAGACCTGATAATTCACCCCTCCACTTT. Protein sequence: CASRPDNSPLHF.

This clonotype was counted many times. The CDR3 region has the DNA TGTGCCAGCAGTTTTTTCATCGAGGGGGGCAATCAGCCCCAGCATTTT. As protein: CASSFFIEGGNQPQHF. V gene TRBV12-3 or TRBV12-4 combines with J gene TRBJ1-5, with D possibly TRBD1 on 6 matching bases. The CDR3 has 16 residues. The ends were cut back, 3 bases at V and 2 bases at J, with 14 bases in the middle.

Of note for this clonotype: Just one base apart from a much larger clone, this may be a read error. The chain employs TRBV7-2 and TRBJ2-1; D is ambiguous. This CDR3 is 16 amino acids long. CDR1 SGHTA and CDR2 FQGNSA come from the germline V gene. The CDR3 loop reads CAGSLNSRSSYNEQFF. CDR3 coding DNA: TGTGCCGGCAGCTTAAACAGCCGTAGCTCCTACAATGAGCAGTTCTTC. Supplemented by reference TRBV7-2 and TRBJ2-1, the full variable domain reads GAGVSQSPSNKVTEKGKDVELRCDPISGHTALYWYRQSLGQGLEFLIYFQGNSAPDKSGLPSDRFSAERTGGSVSTLTIQRTQQEDSAVYLCAGSLNSRSSYNEQFFGPGTRLTVL.

This clonotype was observed at least ten times. V is TRBV7-2 and J is TRBJ1-1, with D perhaps TRBD1 (5 bases). The CDR3 is made up of 14 amino acids. Per the germline V gene, CDR1 is SGHTA and CDR2 is FQGNSA. V shed 1 base and J shed 5 bases, with 11 bases lying between them. CDR3: CASSLGGRVTEAFF. The DNA of the CDR3 is TGTGCCAGCAGCTTAGGTGGCAGGGTGACTGAAGCTTTCTTT. Full variable domain (missing parts from reference TRBV7-2 and TRBJ1-1): GAGVSQSPSNKVTEKGKDVELRCDPISGHTALYWYRQSLGQGLEFLIYFQGNSAPDKSGLPSDRFSAERTGGSVSTLTIQRTQQEDSAVYLCASSLGGRVTEAFFGQGTRLTVV.

This clonotype was observed at least ten times. V gene TRBV28 combines with J gene TRBJ1-1, with unresolved D. CDR3 length equals 14 residues. Germline lookup yields CDR1 MDHEN and CDR2 SYDVKM. Deletions cut 2 bases from V and 1 base from J, with 8 bases between. The CDR3 sequence is CASSLGVRNTEAFF. Here the CDR3 DNA reads TGTGCCAGCAGTTTAGGGGTCCGGAACACTGAAGCTTTCTTT.

This clonotype was recorded many times. The gene calls are TRBV3-1 and TRBJ2-7, with D unclear. Germline CDR1 LGHDT, CDR2 YNNKEL (reference sequence). There are 14 residues in the CDR3. Between the trimmed V and J ends, which lost 3 bases and 6 bases, there was a span of 15 bases. The CDR3 reads CASSQGSGPFEQYF. The CDR3 DNA reads TGTGCCAGCAGCCAGGGTTCCGGGCCGTTCGAGCAGTACTTC.

This clonotype turned up a few times. This sequence joins TRBV30 and TRBJ2-3, with a possible D match to TRBD1 (6 bases). The CDR3 length is 11 residues. Germline V CDR1 and CDR2: GTSNPN, SVGIG (reference sequence). V lost 8 bases and J 9 bases, leaving 15 bases between the germline ends. The CDR3 nucleotides are TGTGCCCTCCGGCAGGGGTCGACGCAGTATTTT. It specifies CALRQGSTQYF. The full variable domain, completed using reference TRBV30 and TRBJ2-3, is SQTIHQWPATLVQPVGSPLSLECTVEGTSNPNLYWYRQAAGRGLQLLFYSVGIGQISSEVPQNLSASRPQDRQFILSSKKLLLSDSGFYLCALRQGSTQYFGPGTRLTVL.

In this sample, this clonotype turned up many times. The CDR3 DNA follows: TGTGCCACCAGTGTCACAGGGACAGAGACCCAGTACTTC. This encodes CATSVTGTETQYF. The chain couples TRBV24-1 to TRBJ2-5, with TRBD1 as a possible D gene (6 bases). The CDR3 has 13 residues. V lost 5 bases and J 4 bases, leaving 10 bases between the germline ends. CDR1 is KGHDR and CDR2 is SFDVKD in the germline V gene.

This clonotype appeared a few times. The chain has TRBV6-1 and TRBJ1-1, with TRBD1 matching over 7 bases. This CDR3 has 15 residues. The J segment lost 4 bases and the V segment lost 6 bases, leaving 11 bases of the junction unmatched. Germline V CDR1 and CDR2: MNHNS, SASEGT. The CDR3 reads CASSGAGGRSTEAFF. CDR3 in DNA: TGTGCCAGCAGCGGAGCAGGGGGTAGGAGCACTGAAGCTTTCTTT.

This chain connects TRBV27 to TRBJ1-2; 7 bases are shared with TRBD1. After removal of 5 bases from V and 8 bases from J, the junction contained 11 bases not matched to a gene. Germline assignment: CDR1 MNHEY and CDR2 SMNVEV (reference sequence). CDR3 length: 14 residues. CDR3 sequence reads: CASSTLAGGSGYTF. The DNA for the CDR3 is TGTGCCAGCAGTACCCTTGCAGGGGGATCCGGCTACACCTTC.

This clonotype was detected many times. The chain employs TRBV12-3 or TRBV12-4 and TRBJ1-5; D not certain. The V gene lost 10 bases and the J gene lost 0 bases, with 7 bases spanning the gap. This CDR3 region has 12 residues. In DNA form, the CDR3 reads TGTGCCACCCGACCTAGCAATCAGCCCCAGCATTTT. Protein product: CATRPSNQPQHF.

This clonotype was recorded many times. The V call is TRBV27, the J call TRBJ2-3, with 15 bases that match TRBD2. Germline V CDR1 and CDR2: MNHEY, SMNVEV (reference sequence). The CDR3 length is 20 residues. V trimming: 1 base; J trimming: 2 bases; junction bases outside the gene matches: 10. CDR3 sequence (DNA): TGTGCCAGCAGTTTATATGGACTAGCGGGAGGGGGGGTCCACACAGATACGCAGTATTTT. Protein: CASSLYGLAGGGVHTDTQYF.

The genes are TRBV6-1 and TRBJ1-6; 10 bases line up with TRBD1. The CDR3 sequence is 15 residues long. J lost 10 bases, V lost 6 bases, and 9 bases had no gene match. CDR1 and CDR2 from the germline V gene are MNHNS and SASEGT. CDR3 region: CASRNPGTGESPLHF. Written as DNA, the CDR3 is TGTGCCAGCAGGAACCCCGGGACAGGGGAGTCACCCCTCCACTTT.

The rearrangement uses TRBV30 and TRBJ1-1; TRBD1 aligns across 8 bases. The CDR3 covers 13 residues. V was pared by 1 base and J by 4 bases, with 2 bases of the junction left unmatched. Germline V lookup: CDR1 GTSNPN, CDR2 SVGIG (reference sequence). This chain's CDR3 is CAWSDTGGTEAFF. The CDR3 coding sequence is TGTGCCTGGAGTGATACAGGGGGCACTGAAGCTTTCTTT. The whole variable domain, filled in from reference TRBV30 and TRBJ1-1, reads SQTIHQWPATLVQPVGSPLSLECTVEGTSNPNLYWYRQAAGRGLQLLFYSVGIGQISSEVPQNLSASRPQDRQFILSSKKLLLSDSGFYLCAWSDTGGTEAFFGQGTRLTVV.

The chain joins TRBV6-2 or TRBV6-3 to TRBJ2-2; either TRBD1 or TRBD2 may fit D (5 bases each). V lost 4 bases and J lost 6, with 15 bases in between. This CDR3 has 15 amino acids. Per germline, CDR1 MNHEY and CDR2 SVGEGT. CDR3 sequence reads: CASSSRESGSGELFF. CDR3 coding DNA: TGTGCCAGCAGTTCCAGGGAATCGGGGTCCGGGGAGCTGTTTTTT.

In DNA form, the CDR3 reads TGTGCCATCAGTGAGTCGCTAGCGAGCACAGATACGCAGTATTTT. Translation gives CAISESLASTDTQYF. The rearrangement joins TRBV10-3 to TRBJ2-3, with D perhaps matching TRBD2 (6 bases). Per the germline V gene, CDR1 is ENHRY and CDR2 is SYGVKD. Trimming shortened V by 0 bases and J by 0 bases, and 7 bases separated the two germline ends. The CDR3 is 15 amino acids.

V is TRBV7-2 and J is TRBJ2-1; 10 positions agree with TRBD2. Unmatched junction bases numbered 12, after V lost 2 bases and J lost 5 bases. Germline CDR1 is SGHTA and CDR2 is FQGNSA. This CDR3 region has 18 residues. In nucleotides, the CDR3 is TGTGCCAGCAGCTTAACTACCCTGGGAGGACTAGCGGACAATGAGCAGTTCTTC. It encodes CASSLTTLGGLADNEQFF.

This clonotype was counted ten times or more. The rearrangement links TRBV4-3 to TRBJ2-3; D is uncertain. Trimming removed 3 bases at V and 0 bases at J, with 13 bases between. The CDR3 length is 16 residues. Germline assignment: CDR1 LGHNA and CDR2 YSLEER. The CDR3 protein is CASSHPKRSSTDTQYF. CDR3 sequence (DNA): TGCGCCAGCAGCCACCCAAAGCGCTCTAGCACAGATACGCAGTATTTT.

This clonotype was seen repeatedly, ten times or more. CDR3 coding DNA: TGTGCCTGGACCCCATCCGGGACACGGTATGGCTACACCTTC. Translating gives CAWTPSGTRYGYTF. The chain combines TRBV30 with TRBJ1-2, with a weak D call TRBD1 (6 bases). The CDR3 consists of 14 residues. Germline V gene data show CDR1 as GTSNPN and CDR2 as SVGIG (reference sequence). The ends were cut back, 4 bases at V and 5 bases at J, with 17 bases in the middle.

The chain employs TRBV19 and TRBJ1-2; D not certain. The V and J ends lost 6 bases and 8 bases respectively, with 16 bases between them. The CDR3 runs to 13 residues. In germline, CDR1 is LNHDA, CDR2 SQIVND (reference sequence). The CDR3 region is CASSTLSAGGYTF. The CDR3 bases are TGTGCCAGTAGCACTCTTTCGGCTGGCGGCTACACCTTC.

This clonotype showed up just a few times. The chain combines TRBV2 with TRBJ2-2; D possibly corresponds to TRBD2 (6 bases). CDR1 and CDR2 (germline): SNHLY, FYNNEI. Trimming left V 7 bases short and J 0 bases short, with 12 bases between. CDR3 length equals 15 residues. The CDR3 reads CASTAGGTNTGELFF. DNA for the CDR3: TGTGCCAGCACCGCGGGCGGGACGAACACCGGGGAGCTGTTTTTT.

This clonotype came up many times. The gene calls are TRBV28 and TRBJ2-7, with D unresolved. Germline assignment: CDR1 MDHEN and CDR2 SYDVKM. This CDR3 spans 13 amino acids. The V gene lost 6 bases and the J gene lost 0 bases, with 9 bases spanning the gap. As DNA, the CDR3 is TGTGCCAGCAGAAACTTATACTCCTACGAGCAGTACTTC. It translates to CASRNLYSYEQYF. The whole variable domain, filled in from reference TRBV28 and TRBJ2-7, reads DVKVTQSSRYLVKRTGEKVFLECVQDMDHENMFWYRQDPGLGLRLIYFSYDVKMKEKGDIPEGYSVSREKKERFSLILESASTNQTSMYLCASRNLYSYEQYFGPGTRLTVT.

This clonotype was recorded at least ten times. The V gene is TRBV6-1, the J gene TRBJ2-1; 9 nucleotides match TRBD1. The germline V gene encodes CDR1 MNHNS and CDR2 SASEGT. The CDR3 has 16 residues. V trimming: 5 bases; J trimming: 0 bases; junction bases outside the gene matches: 5. Written as DNA, the CDR3 is TGTGCCAGCAGTACCACGGGACAGGGCTCCTACAATGAGCAGTTCTTC. It is translated as CASSTTGQGSYNEQFF.

This clonotype has at least ten counts. CDR3 in amino acids: CASSLRDRGNTEAFF. The CDR3 coding sequence is TGTGCCAGCAGCCTGAGGGACAGGGGCAACACTGAAGCTTTCTTT. The chain recombines TRBV11-1 with TRBJ1-1; 10 bases agree with TRBD1. CDR3 length: 15 amino acids. The germline V gene encodes CDR1 SGHAT and CDR2 FQDESV (reference sequence). Unmatched junction bases numbered 5, after V lost 5 bases and J lost 2 bases.

The rearrangement links TRBV24-1 to TRBJ2-3; 8 bases are a match to TRBD2. V was clipped by 5 bases and J by 2 bases; unmatched bases: 5. The V gene's germline CDR1 is KGHDR and CDR2 SFDVKD. The CDR3 sequence is 15 residues long. CDR3 residues: CATSGGTSPTDTQYF. CDR3 in DNA: TGTGCCACCAGTGGCGGGACTAGTCCCACAGATACGCAGTATTTT.

This clonotype was observed many times. The chain employs TRBV27 and TRBJ2-4, with D perhaps assigned TRBD1 or TRBD2 (5 bases each). Trimming took 5 bases from V and 4 from J, leaving 24 bases between them. Germline CDR1 reads MNHEY; CDR2 reads SMNVEV (reference sequence). There are 18 residues in the CDR3. Here the CDR3 reads CASSPLGGVGVGKNIQYF. The CDR3 region has the DNA TGTGCCAGCAGTCCACTTGGGGGAGTGGGTGTTGGGAAAAACATTCAGTACTTC.

This clonotype was recorded at least ten times. CDR3 sequence: CASSEEGRPDYGYTF. The CDR3 nucleotides are TGTGCCAGCAGTGAAGAGGGACGGCCCGACTATGGCTACACCTTC. The rearrangement uses TRBV2 and TRBJ1-2; a weak D match, TRBD1 (5 bases). CDR1 is SNHLY, CDR2 FYNNEI, per germline. The V and J ends lost 1 base and 3 bases respectively, with 12 bases between them. The CDR3 has 15 residues.

The chain carries TRBV6-1 and TRBJ1-4, with D unclear. Germline values: CDR1 MNHNS, CDR2 SASEGT. CDR3 length: 15 residues. V was shortened by 6 bases and J by 5 bases, with 16 bases between the two germline ends. The CDR3 DNA follows: TGTGCCAGCAGCGACCAGGACGGTGAAAATGAAAAACTGTTTTTT. Protein sequence: CASSDQDGENEKLFF.

The rearrangement uses TRBV5-1 and TRBJ2-2; the D gene is possibly TRBD2 (5 bases). Trimming took off 0 bases at V and 5 bases at J, with 8 bases between the two ends. The CDR3 runs 14 residues. Germline assignment: CDR1 SGHRS and CDR2 YFSETQ. The chain's CDR3 is CASSLDTGTGELFF. In nucleotides, the CDR3 is TGCGCCAGCAGCTTGGACACGGGAACCGGGGAGCTGTTTTTT.

In its sample, this clonotype was seen a few times. This chain connects TRBV15 to TRBJ2-5; possibly TRBD1 for D (6 bases). Germline V CDR1 and CDR2: LNHNV, YYDKDF (reference sequence). V was trimmed by 10 bases and J by 1 base, leaving 16 bases between them. This CDR3 contains 14 residues. The CDR3 DNA sequence: TGTGCCATCCGGGCGGACAGCCCCCAAGAGACCCAGTACTTC. Its translation is CAIRADSPQETQYF. The full variable domain, completed using reference TRBV15 and TRBJ2-5, is DAMVIQNPRYQVTQFGKPVTLSCSQTLNHNVMYWYQQKSSQAPKLLFHYYDKDFNNEADTPDNFQSRRPNTSFCFLDIRSPGLGDTAMYLCAIRADSPQETQYFGPGTRLLVL.